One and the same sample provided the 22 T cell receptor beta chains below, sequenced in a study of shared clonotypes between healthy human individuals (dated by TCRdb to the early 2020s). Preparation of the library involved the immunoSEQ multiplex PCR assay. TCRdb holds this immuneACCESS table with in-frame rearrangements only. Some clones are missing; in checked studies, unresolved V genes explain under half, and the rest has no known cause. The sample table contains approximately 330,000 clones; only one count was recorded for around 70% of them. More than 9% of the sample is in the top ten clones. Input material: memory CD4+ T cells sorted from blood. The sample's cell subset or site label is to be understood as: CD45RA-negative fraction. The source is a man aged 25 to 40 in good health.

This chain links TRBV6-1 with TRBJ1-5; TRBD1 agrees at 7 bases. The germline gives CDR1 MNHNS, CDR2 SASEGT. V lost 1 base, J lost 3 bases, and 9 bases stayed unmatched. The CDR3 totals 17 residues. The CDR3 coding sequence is TGTGCCAGCAGTGAAGTTGAGGGGGCGGTTTCCAATCAGCCCCAGCATTTT. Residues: CASSEVEGAVSNQPQHF.

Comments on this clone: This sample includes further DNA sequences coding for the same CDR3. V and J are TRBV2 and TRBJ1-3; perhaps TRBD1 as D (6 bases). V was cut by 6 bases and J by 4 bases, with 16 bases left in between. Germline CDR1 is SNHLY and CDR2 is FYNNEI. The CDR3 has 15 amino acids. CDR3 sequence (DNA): TGTGCCAGCAGAGCAACGGGGGCGGCAGGAAACACCATATATTTT. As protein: CASRATGAAGNTIYF.

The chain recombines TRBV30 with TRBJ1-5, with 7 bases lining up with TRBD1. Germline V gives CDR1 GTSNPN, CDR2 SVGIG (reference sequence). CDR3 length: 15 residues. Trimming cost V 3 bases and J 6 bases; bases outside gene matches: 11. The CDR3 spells CAWRGTGATGQPQHF. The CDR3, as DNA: TGTGCCTGGAGGGGAACAGGGGCCACGGGTCAGCCCCAGCATTTT.

The CDR3 region is CASSTGGPYEQYF. Here the CDR3 DNA reads TGTGCCAGCAGTACGGGAGGGCCCTACGAGCAGTACTTC. V gene TRBV6-6 combines with J gene TRBJ2-7; TRBD2 matches at 8 bases. This CDR3 is built from 13 residues. V shed 5 bases and J 2 bases; nucleotides not matched to a gene: 2. CDR1 is MNHNY and CDR2 is SVGAGI in the germline V gene (reference sequence).

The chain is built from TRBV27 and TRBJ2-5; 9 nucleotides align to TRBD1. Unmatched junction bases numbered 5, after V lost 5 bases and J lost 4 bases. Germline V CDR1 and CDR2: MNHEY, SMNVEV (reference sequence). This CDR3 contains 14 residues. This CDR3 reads CASSAGTGRETQYF. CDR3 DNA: TGTGCCAGCAGTGCGGGGACAGGGCGAGAGACCCAGTACTTC.

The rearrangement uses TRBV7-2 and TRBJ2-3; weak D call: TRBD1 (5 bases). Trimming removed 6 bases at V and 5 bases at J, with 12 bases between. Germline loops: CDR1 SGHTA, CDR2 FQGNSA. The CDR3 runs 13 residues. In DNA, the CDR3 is TGTGCCAGCAGTACTCGACAGAGAGATACGCAGTATTTT. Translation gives CASSTRQRDTQYF. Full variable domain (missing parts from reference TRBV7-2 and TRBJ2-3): GAGVSQSPSNKVTEKGKDVELRCDPISGHTALYWYRQSLGQGLEFLIYFQGNSAPDKSGLPSDRFSAERTGGSVSTLTIQRTQQEDSAVYLCASSTRQRDTQYFGPGTRLTVL.

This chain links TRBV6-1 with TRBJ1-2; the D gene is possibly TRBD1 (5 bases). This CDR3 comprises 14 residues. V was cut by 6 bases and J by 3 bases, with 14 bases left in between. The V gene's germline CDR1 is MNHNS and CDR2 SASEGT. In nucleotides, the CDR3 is TGTGCCAGCAGGTCAGGGTTTGGAGACTATGGCTACACCTTC. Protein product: CASRSGFGDYGYTF.

CDR3 region: CASSYPGNTIYF. The CDR3, as DNA: TGTGCCAGCAGTTACCCCGGAAACACCATATATTTT. The genes are TRBV6-6 and TRBJ1-3; no reliable D call. V was pared by 2 bases and J by 4 bases, with 3 bases between. The CDR3 covers 12 residues. Germline V gene sequence: CDR1 MNHNY, CDR2 SVGAGI (reference sequence).

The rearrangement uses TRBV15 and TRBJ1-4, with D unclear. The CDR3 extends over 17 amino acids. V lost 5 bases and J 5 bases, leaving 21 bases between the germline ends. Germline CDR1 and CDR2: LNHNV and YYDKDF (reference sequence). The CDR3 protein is CATSGKMTGTGNEKLFF. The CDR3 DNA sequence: TGTGCCACCAGCGGTAAAATGACCGGTACCGGCAATGAAAAACTGTTTTTT. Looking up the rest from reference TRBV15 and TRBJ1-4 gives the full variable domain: DAMVIQNPRYQVTQFGKPVTLSCSQTLNHNVMYWYQQKSSQAPKLLFHYYDKDFNNEADTPDNFQSRRPNTSFCFLDIRSPGLGDTAMYLCATSGKMTGTGNEKLFFGSGTQLSVL.

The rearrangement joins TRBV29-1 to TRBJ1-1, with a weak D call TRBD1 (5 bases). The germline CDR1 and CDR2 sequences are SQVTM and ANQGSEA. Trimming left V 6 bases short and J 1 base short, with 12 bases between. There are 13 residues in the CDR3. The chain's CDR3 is CSVEQAKNTEAFF. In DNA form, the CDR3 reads TGCAGCGTCGAACAGGCGAAGAACACTGAAGCTTTCTTT.

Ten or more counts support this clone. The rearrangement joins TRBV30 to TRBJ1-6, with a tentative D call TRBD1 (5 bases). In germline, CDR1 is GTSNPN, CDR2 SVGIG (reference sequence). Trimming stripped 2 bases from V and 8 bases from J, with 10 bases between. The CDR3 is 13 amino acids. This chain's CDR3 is CAWSRGDDSPLHF. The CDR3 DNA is TGTGCCTGGAGTCGGGGGGATGATTCACCCCTCCACTTT.

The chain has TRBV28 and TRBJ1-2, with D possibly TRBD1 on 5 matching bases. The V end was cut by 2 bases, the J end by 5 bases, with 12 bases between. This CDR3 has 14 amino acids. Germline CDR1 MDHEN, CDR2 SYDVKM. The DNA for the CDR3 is TGTGCCAGCAGTTTAGAGGGGTTTTGGTATGGCTACACCTTC. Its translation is CASSLEGFWYGYTF.

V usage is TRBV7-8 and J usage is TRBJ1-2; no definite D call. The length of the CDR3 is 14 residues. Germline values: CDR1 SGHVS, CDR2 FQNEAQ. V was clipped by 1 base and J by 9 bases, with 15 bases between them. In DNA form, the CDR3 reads TGTGCCAGCAGCTTAGGGGTTTCACCCACTCGCTACACCTTC. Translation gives CASSLGVSPTRYTF.

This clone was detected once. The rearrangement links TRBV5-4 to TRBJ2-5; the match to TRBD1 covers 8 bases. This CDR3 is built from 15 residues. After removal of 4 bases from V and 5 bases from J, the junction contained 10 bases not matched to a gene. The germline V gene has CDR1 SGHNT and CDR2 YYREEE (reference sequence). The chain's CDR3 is CASSPENRGWETQYF. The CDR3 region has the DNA TGTGCCAGCAGCCCAGAAAACAGGGGGTGGGAGACCCAGTACTTC.

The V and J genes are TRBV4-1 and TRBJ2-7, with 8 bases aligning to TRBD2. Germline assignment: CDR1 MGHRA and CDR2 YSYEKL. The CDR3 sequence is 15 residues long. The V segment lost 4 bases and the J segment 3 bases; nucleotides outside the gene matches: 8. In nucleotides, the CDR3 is TGCGCCAGCAGCCGAGAAGGGACTAGTCTCTACGAGCAGTACTTC. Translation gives CASSREGTSLYEQYF.

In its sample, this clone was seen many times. The CDR3 loop reads CASPPIPSYEQYF. The DNA of the CDR3 is TGTGCCAGCCCCCCAATACCCTCCTACGAGCAGTACTTC. The V and J genes are TRBV9 and TRBJ2-7; D not certain. The CDR3 loop spans 13 amino acids. V shed 7 bases and J shed 0 bases, with 11 bases lying between them. The germline V gene has CDR1 SGDLS and CDR2 YYNGEE.

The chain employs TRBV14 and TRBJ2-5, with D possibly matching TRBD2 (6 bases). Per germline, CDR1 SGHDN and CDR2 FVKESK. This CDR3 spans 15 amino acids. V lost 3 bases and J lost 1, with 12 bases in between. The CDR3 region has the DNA TGTGCCAGCAGCCAGGAGGGATTTTCCCAAGAGACCCAGTACTTC. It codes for CASSQEGFSQETQYF.

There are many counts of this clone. The CDR3, as DNA: TGCGCCAGCACCACCCGAACCCCGGCTAGCGGCCCACCAAGAACCACCGGGGAGCTGTTTTTT. Its translation is CASTTRTPASGPPRTTGELFF. V is TRBV10-1 and J is TRBJ2-2; TRBD2 aligns across 7 bases. Trimming cost V 7 bases and J 4 bases; bases outside gene matches: 27. The CDR3 extends over 21 amino acids. Germline values: CDR1 WNHNN, CDR2 SYGVQD (reference sequence).

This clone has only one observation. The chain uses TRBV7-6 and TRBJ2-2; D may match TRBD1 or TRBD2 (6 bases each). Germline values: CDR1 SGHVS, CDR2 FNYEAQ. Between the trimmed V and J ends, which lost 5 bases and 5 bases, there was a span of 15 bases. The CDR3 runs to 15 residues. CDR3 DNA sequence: TGTGCCAGCAGCGAATCGGGGGCTAGGACCGGGGAGCTGTTTTTT. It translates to CASSESGARTGELFF.

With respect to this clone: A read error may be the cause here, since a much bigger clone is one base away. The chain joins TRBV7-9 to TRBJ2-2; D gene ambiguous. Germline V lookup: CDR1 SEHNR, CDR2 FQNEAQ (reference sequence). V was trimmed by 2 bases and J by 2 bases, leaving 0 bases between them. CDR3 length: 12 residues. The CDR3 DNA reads TGTGCCAGCAGCTTAAACACCGGGGAGCTGTTTTTT. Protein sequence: CASSLNTGELFF.

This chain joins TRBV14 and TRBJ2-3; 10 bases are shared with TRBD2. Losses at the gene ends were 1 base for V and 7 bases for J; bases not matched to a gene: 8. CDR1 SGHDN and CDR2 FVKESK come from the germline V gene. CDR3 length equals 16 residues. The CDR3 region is CASSQALAGASNTQYF. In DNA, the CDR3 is TGTGCCAGCAGCCAAGCCCTAGCGGGAGCGTCCAATACGCAGTATTTT.

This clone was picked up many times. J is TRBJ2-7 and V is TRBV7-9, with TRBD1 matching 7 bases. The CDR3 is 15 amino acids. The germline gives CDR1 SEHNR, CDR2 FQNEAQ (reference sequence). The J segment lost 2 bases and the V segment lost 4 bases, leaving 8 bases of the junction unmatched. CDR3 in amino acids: CASSSDRASAYEQYF. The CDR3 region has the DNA TGTGCCAGCAGCTCCGACAGGGCATCAGCCTACGAGCAGTACTTC.